This TCR beta chain is from a study of Ad26.COV2.S vaccination and SARS-CoV-2 variants. Study-level results: Those who received the vaccine showed greater spike-specific TCR breadth than those given placebo.

Treatment reported: 19 received Ad26.COV2.S at low or high dose, single or two shots; 5 received placebo; per-sample allocation not given. Samples were taken on day 63 after the first vaccine or placebo injection. An Ad26 vector carrying the Wuhan-strain SARS-CoV-2 spike served as the vaccine. The V gene end was trimmed by 7 bases and the J gene end by 6 bases; junction bases not matched to a gene: 10. CDR1 is ENHRY, CDR2 SYGVKD, per germline. The CDR3 has 14 residues. TCRdb's copy holds only in-frame clones and misses some; the assay was immunoSEQ multiplex PCR. Counted here are a few hundred thousand clones, about nine tenths occurring once; the ten biggest clones make up around 4.5%. Of note for this clone: Its antigen is unknown.

The receptor was isolated from a person aged 18 to 65 who received the Ad26.COV2.S COVID-19 vaccine or a placebo. V usage is TRBV10-3 and J usage is TRBJ2-7, with TRBD1 identical over 9 bases. This specimen consisted of peripheral blood, obtained in a trial of Ad26.COV2.S vaccine versus placebo. In DNA, the CDR3 is TGTGCCATCAAAGGTTCACAGGGGGCCACCGAGCAGTACTTC. Translated, it gives CAIKGSQGATEQYF.